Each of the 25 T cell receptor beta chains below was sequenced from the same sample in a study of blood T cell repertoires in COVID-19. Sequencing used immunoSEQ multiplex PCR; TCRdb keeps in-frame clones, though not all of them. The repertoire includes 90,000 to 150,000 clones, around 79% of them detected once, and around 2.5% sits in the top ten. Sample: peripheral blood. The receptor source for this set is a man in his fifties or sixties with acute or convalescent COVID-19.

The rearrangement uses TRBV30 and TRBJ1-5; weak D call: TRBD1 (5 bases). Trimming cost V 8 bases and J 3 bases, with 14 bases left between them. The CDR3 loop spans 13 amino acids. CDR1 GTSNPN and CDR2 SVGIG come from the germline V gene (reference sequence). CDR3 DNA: TGTGCCGCTGAGACAGAAGTCAATCAGCCCCAGCATTTT. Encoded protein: CAAETEVNQPQHF.

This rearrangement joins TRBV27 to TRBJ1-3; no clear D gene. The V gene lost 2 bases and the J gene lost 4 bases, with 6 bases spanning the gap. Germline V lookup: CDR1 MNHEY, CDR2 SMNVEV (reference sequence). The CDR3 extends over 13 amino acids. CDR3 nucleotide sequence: TGTGCCAGCAGTTTAAACTACGGAAACACCATATATTTT. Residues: CASSLNYGNTIYF.

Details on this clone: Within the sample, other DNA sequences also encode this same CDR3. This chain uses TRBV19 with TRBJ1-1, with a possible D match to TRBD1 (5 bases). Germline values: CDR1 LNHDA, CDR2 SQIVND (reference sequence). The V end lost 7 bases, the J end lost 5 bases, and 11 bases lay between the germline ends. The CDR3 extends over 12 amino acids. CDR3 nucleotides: TGTGCCAGTACCATCGGGGGAACTGAAGCTTTCTTT. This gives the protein CASTIGGTEAFF.

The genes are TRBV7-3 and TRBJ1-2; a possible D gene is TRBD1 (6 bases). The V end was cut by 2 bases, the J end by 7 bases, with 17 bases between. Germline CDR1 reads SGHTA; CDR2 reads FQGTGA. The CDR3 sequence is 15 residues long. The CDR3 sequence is CASSLEGVSVTGYTF. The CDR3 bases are TGTGCCAGCAGCTTAGAGGGGGTTTCGGTAACTGGCTACACCTTC.

The CDR3: CASSLGTGSSYEQYF. The DNA for the CDR3 is TGTGCCAGCAGCTTGGGGACAGGGAGCTCCTACGAGCAGTACTTC. This chain connects TRBV5-4 to TRBJ2-7, with 8 bases matching TRBD1. V shed 0 bases and J 0 bases; nucleotides not matched to a gene: 2. Germline assignment: CDR1 SGHNT and CDR2 YYREEE (reference sequence). This CDR3 is 15 amino acids long.

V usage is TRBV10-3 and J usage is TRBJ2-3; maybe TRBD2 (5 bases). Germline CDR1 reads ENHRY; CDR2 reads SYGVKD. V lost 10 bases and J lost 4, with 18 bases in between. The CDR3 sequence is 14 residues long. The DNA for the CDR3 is TGTGCCACCAACCTCGGGGTTTCATCAGATACGCAGTATTTT. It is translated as CATNLGVSSDTQYF.

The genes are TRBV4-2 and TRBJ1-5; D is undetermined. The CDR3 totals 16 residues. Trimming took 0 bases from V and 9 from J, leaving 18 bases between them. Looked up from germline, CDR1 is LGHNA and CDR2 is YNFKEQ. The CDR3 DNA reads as TGTGCCAGCAGCCAAGATATTATGGGCGTTGTACGGCCCCAGCATTTT. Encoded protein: CASSQDIMGVVRPQHF.

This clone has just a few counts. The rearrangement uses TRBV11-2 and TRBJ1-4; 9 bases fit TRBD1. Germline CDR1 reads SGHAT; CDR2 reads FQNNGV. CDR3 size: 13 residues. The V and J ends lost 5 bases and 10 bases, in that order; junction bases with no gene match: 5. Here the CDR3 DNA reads TGTGCCAGCAGCCCCCCGGGACAGGGAAAACTGTTTTTT. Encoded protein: CASSPPGQGKLFF. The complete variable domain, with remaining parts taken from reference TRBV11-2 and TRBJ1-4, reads EAGVAQSPRYKIIEKRQSVAFWCNPISGHATLYWYQQILGQGPKLLIQFQNNGVVDDSQLPKDRFSAERLKGVDSTLKIQPAKLEDSAVYLCASSPPGQGKLFFGSGTQLSVL.

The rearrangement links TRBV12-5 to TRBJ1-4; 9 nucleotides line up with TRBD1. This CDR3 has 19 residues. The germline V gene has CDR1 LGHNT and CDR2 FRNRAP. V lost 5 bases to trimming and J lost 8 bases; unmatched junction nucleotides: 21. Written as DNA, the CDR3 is TGTGCTAGTGGTCCCCCTGATCTAGGGGACAGGGCTATCTGGGAAAAACTGTTTTTT. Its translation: CASGPPDLGDRAIWEKLFF.

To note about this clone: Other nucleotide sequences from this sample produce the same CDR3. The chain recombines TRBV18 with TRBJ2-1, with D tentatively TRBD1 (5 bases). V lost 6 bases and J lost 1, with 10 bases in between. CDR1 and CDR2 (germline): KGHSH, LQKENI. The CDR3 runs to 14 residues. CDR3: CASSPDSSYNEQFF. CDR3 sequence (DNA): TGTGCCAGCTCTCCCGACAGTTCCTACAATGAGCAGTTCTTC.

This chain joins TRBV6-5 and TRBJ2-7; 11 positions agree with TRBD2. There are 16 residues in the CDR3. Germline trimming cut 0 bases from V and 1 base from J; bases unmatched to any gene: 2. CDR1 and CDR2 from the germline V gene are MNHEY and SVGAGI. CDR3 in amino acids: CASSYSGTSGSYEQYF. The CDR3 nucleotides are TGTGCCAGCAGTTACTCAGGGACTAGCGGATCCTACGAGCAGTACTTC.

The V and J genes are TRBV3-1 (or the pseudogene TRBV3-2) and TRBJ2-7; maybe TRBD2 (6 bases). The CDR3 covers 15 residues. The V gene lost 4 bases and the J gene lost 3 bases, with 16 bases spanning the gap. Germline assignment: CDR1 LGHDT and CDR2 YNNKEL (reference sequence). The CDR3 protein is CASSPAYGTYYEQYF. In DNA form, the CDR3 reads TGTGCCAGCAGCCCCGCTTACGGGACTTACTACGAGCAGTACTTC.

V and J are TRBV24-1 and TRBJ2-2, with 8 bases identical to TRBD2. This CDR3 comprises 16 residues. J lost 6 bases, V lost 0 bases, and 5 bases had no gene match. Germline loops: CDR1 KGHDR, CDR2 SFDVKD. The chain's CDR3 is CATSDLGKAGAGELFF. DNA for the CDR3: TGTGCCACCAGTGATTTGGGGAAAGCGGGAGCCGGGGAGCTGTTTTTT.

The DNA for the CDR3 is TGTGCCAGCAGCGCCACGGGGACTAGCGGCCAAGAGACCCAGTACTTC. The encoded protein is CASSATGTSGQETQYF. This chain uses TRBV7-6 with TRBJ2-5; TRBD2 matches 11 bases. The CDR3 extends over 16 amino acids. Looked up from germline, CDR1 is SGHVS and CDR2 is FNYEAQ. V lost 5 bases to trimming and J lost 1 base; unmatched junction nucleotides: 6.

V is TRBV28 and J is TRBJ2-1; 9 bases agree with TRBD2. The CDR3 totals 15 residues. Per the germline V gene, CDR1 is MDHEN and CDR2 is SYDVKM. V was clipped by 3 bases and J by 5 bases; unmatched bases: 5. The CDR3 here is CASSFVASGDNEQFF. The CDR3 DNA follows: TGTGCCAGCAGTTTCGTTGCTAGCGGGGACAATGAGCAGTTCTTC. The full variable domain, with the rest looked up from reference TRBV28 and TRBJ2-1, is DVKVTQSSRYLVKRTGEKVFLECVQDMDHENMFWYRQDPGLGLRLIYFSYDVKMKEKGDIPEGYSVSREKKERFSLILESASTNQTSMYLCASSFVASGDNEQFFGPGTRLTVL.

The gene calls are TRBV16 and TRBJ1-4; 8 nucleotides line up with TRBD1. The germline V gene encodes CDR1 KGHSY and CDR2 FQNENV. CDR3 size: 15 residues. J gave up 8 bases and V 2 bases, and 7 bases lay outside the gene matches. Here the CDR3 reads CASSQQGQGSEKLFF. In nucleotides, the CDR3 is TGTGCCAGCAGCCAACAAGGACAGGGTTCAGAAAAACTGTTTTTT.

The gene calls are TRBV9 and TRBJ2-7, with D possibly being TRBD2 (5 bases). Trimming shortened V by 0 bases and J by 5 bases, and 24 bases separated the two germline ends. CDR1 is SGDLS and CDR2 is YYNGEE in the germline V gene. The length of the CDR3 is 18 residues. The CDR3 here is CASSVATLGLPGGNEQYF. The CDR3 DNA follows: TGTGCCAGCAGCGTAGCTACCTTGGGCCTGCCCGGAGGTAACGAGCAGTACTTC.

The CDR3 is CASRPLTAGVSQGNEQFF. For the CDR3, the DNA is TGTGCCAGCAGACCCCTCACAGCGGGAGTCTCCCAAGGCAATGAGCAGTTCTTC. The genes are TRBV28 and TRBJ2-1; 8 nucleotides match TRBD2. V was clipped by 6 bases and J by 6 bases; unmatched bases: 19. Germline-derived CDR1 and CDR2 are MDHEN and SYDVKM. This CDR3 has 18 amino acids. Drawing the rest from reference TRBV28 and TRBJ2-1, the complete variable domain is DVKVTQSSRYLVKRTGEKVFLECVQDMDHENMFWYRQDPGLGLRLIYFSYDVKMKEKGDIPEGYSVSREKKERFSLILESASTNQTSMYLCASRPLTAGVSQGNEQFFGPGTRLTVL.

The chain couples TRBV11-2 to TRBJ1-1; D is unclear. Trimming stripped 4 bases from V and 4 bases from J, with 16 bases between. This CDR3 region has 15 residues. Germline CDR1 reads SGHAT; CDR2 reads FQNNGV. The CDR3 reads CASSSLAVGPTEAFF. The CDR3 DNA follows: TGTGCCAGCAGCTCACTGGCCGTGGGCCCCACTGAAGCTTTCTTT.

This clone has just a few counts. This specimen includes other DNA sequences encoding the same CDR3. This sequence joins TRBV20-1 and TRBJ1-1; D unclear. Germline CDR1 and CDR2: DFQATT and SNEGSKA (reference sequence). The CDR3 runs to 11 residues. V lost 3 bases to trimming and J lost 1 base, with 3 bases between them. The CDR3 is CSASGNTEAFF. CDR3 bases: TGCAGTGCTAGCGGGAACACTGAAGCTTTCTTT.

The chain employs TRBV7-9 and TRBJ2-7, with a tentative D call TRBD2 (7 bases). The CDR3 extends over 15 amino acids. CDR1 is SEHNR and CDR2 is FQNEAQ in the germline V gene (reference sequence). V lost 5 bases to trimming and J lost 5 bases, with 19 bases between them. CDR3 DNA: TGTGCCAGCAGCCACCCTGAGGGGGGGAACCACGAGCAGTACTTC. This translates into CASSHPEGGNHEQYF. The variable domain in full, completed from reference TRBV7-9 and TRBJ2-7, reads DTGVSQNPRHKITKRGQNVTFRCDPISEHNRLYWYRQTLGQGPEFLTYFQNEAQLEKSRLLSDRFSAERPKGSFSTLEIQRTEQGDSAMYLCASSHPEGGNHEQYFGPGTRLTVT.

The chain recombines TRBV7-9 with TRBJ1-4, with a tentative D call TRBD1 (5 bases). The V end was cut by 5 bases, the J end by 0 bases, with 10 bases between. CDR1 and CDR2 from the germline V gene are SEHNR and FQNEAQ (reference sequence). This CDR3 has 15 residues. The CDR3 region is CASSLGLATNEKLFF. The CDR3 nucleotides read TGTGCCAGCAGCCTGGGGCTCGCAACTAATGAAAAACTGTTTTTT.

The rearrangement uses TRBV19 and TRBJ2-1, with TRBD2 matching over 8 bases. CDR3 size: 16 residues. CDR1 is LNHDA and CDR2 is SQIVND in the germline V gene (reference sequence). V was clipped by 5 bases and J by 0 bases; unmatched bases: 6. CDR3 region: CASSWVLADSYNEQFF. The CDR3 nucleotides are TGTGCCAGTAGTTGGGTACTAGCGGACTCCTACAATGAGCAGTTCTTC.

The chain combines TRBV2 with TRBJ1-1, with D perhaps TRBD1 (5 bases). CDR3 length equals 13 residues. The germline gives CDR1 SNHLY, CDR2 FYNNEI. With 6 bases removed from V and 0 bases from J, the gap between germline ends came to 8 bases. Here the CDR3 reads CASRLDMNTEAFF. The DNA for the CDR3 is TGTGCCAGCAGATTGGACATGAACACTGAAGCTTTCTTT.

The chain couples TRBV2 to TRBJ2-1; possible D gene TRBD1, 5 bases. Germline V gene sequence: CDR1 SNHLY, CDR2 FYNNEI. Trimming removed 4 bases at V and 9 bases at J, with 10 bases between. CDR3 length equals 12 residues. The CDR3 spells CASSGEQAEQFF. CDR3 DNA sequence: TGTGCCAGCAGTGGAGAACAGGCTGAGCAGTTCTTC.